Listed here are 17 T cell receptor beta chains from one sample, sequenced in a study of blood T cells in healthy people across ages. Primed by a sample-barcoded 5' primer and a J-beta primer mix, a second PCR proceeded for 7 to 11 cycles. MiXCR was run by TCRdb on the 5' RACE reads, yielding one entry per CDR3 protein. The repertoire has about 770,000 distinct CDR3 sequences, around two fifths of them found once; the top ten carry around 21%. Material: blood. These receptors all stem from a man aged 55 to 70 in good health.

V and J are TRBV6-2 or TRBV6-3 and TRBJ2-1; D is perhaps TRBD1 (6 bases). The CDR3 spans 11 residues. Trimming removed 8 bases at V and 12 bases at J, with 14 bases between. Germline CDR1 reads MNHEY; CDR2 reads SVGEGT. This CDR3 reads CASVQGDGQFF. The CDR3 region has the DNA TGTGCCAGCGTACAGGGAGACGGGCAGTTCTTC.

This chain links TRBV7-2 with TRBJ2-7, with a tentative D call TRBD1 (6 bases). The J call may be mistaken, given a closer DNA end match to TRBJ2-5. Per germline, CDR1 SGHTA and CDR2 FQGNSA. The CDR3 runs to 14 residues. The CDR3 loop is CASTLDSGWETQYF. For the CDR3, the DNA is TGTGCCAGCACCCTGGACAGTGGATGGGAGACCCAGTACTTC.

The table lists this clonotype with a few counts. The rearrangement uses TRBV7-2 and TRBJ2-1, with 8 bases aligning to TRBD1. CDR1 and CDR2 (germline): SGHTA, FQGNSA. The V and J ends lost 8 bases and 2 bases, in that order; junction bases with no gene match: 8. The CDR3 extends over 15 amino acids. This CDR3 is CASAVRGQAYNEQFF. The CDR3 DNA reads as TGTGCCAGCGCAGTAAGGGGACAGGCCTACAATGAGCAGTTCTTC.

This clonotype was seen a handful of times. The rearrangement uses TRBV7-2 and TRBJ2-5, with 8 bases lining up with TRBD2. Germline loops: CDR1 SGHTA, CDR2 FQGNSA. CDR3 size: 18 residues. The trim removed 1 base at V and 4 bases at J, leaving 14 bases unmatched. The CDR3, as DNA: TGTGCCAGCAGCTTAGTCCCCCCATTGGCGGGGGGTGGAGAGACCCAGTACTTC. Its protein is CASSLVPPLAGGGETQYF.

In this sample, this clonotype turned up a few times. This chain links TRBV25-1 with TRBJ2-7; D is uncertain. The CDR3 is made up of 9 amino acids. Trimming removed 6 bases from V and 10 bases from J, with 7 bases in between. Germline V gene data show CDR1 as MGHDK and CDR2 as SYGVNS. The CDR3 bases are TGTGCCAGCAGGGGATCCCAGTACTTC. Protein sequence: CASRGSQYF.

The V gene is TRBV5-1, the J gene TRBJ2-4, with a weak D call TRBD2 (6 bases). The J call may be incorrect, as the DNA end agrees better with TRBJ2-7. The CDR3 runs to 15 residues. Germline V gives CDR1 SGHRS, CDR2 YFSETQ. DNA of the CDR3: TGCGCCAGCAGCCGAGGGACTTCTACCTCCTACGAGCAGTACTTC. Encoded protein: CASSRGTSTSYEQYF.

Of note for this clonotype: One junction end disagrees with the germline gene, perhaps due to a read error. V usage is TRBV7-2 and J usage is TRBJ2-5, with 10 bases aligning to TRBD2. The end of the DNA is better explained by TRBJ2-7, so the J call may be wrong. The germline gives CDR1 SGHTA, CDR2 FQGNSA. The CDR3 is made up of 15 amino acids. The CDR3 protein is CASSIAGGGAYEQYF. DNA of the CDR3: TGTGCCAGCAGCATAGCGGGAGGAGGGGCCTACGAGCAGTACTTC.

This chain links TRBV10-3 with TRBJ2-2, with 11 bases aligning to TRBD2. J lost 7 bases, V lost 6 bases, and 7 bases had no gene match. The CDR3 has 15 residues. Germline loops: CDR1 ENHRY, CDR2 SYGVKD. The CDR3 reads CAISRSGGAFGELFF. The CDR3 coding sequence is TGTGCCATCAGCCGTAGCGGGGGGGCATTCGGGGAGCTGTTTTTT.

This clonotype was counted at least ten times. The rearrangement joins TRBV4-3 to TRBJ2-1, with a possible D match to TRBD2 (7 bases). Trimming took 5 bases from V and 6 from J, leaving 11 bases between them. The germline gives CDR1 LGHNA, CDR2 YSLEER. This CDR3 contains 13 residues. The DNA of the CDR3 is TGCGCCAGCAGCGGGGGGGCCTTCAATGAGCAGTTCTTC. As protein: CASSGGAFNEQFF.

In DNA form, the CDR3 reads TGTGCCAGCAGCGTAGACGGGACCGCGGATGGGGAGACCCAGTACTTC. Its translation: CASSVDGTADGETQYF. J is TRBJ2-5 and V is TRBV9; D possibly matches TRBD1 or TRBD2 (5 bases each). Germline V lookup: CDR1 SGDLS, CDR2 YYNGEE. V gave up 0 bases and J gave up 5 bases, with 17 bases separating them. The CDR3 is made up of 16 amino acids.

As concerns this clonotype: Since a much larger clone is just one base distant, this may be a read error. The rearrangement joins TRBV6-5 to TRBJ2-7; possibly TRBD1 for D (5 bases). The CDR3 has 14 residues. Looked up from germline, CDR1 is MNHEY and CDR2 is SVGAGI. Written as DNA, the CDR3 is TGTACCAGCAGTTACTCAGGCAGGGTATACGAGCAGTACTTC. It codes for CTSSYSGRVYEQYF.

This clonotype occurred a few times. This rearrangement joins TRBV6-5 to TRBJ1-4; no clear D. The V gene's germline CDR1 is MNHEY and CDR2 SVGAGI. The CDR3 loop spans 13 amino acids. Between the trimmed V and J ends, which lost 4 bases and 8 bases, there was a span of 11 bases. CDR3 region: CASSLNTVEKLFF. For the CDR3, the DNA is TGTGCCAGCAGTTTGAACACCGTCGAAAAACTGTTTTTT.

This clonotype was recorded once. V usage is TRBV12-3 or TRBV12-4 and J usage is TRBJ1-1; D gene unclear. This CDR3 spans 17 amino acids. V lost 5 bases, J lost 3 bases, and 22 bases lay in between. The CDR3 bases are TGTGCCAGCAGTCCGCGCCGGAGTCCGAAAGACTACACTGAAGCTTTCTTT. It is translated as CASSPRRSPKDYTEAFF.

V is TRBV5-1 and J is TRBJ2-2; D perhaps matches TRBD1 (6 bases). The CDR3 consists of 16 residues. From germline, CDR1 is SGHRS and CDR2 YFSETQ. Trimming took 3 bases from V and 6 from J, leaving 18 bases between them. CDR3 residues: CASSYEVTGRPGELFF. For the CDR3, the DNA is TGCGCCAGCAGCTACGAAGTCACAGGGCGCCCCGGGGAGCTGTTTTTT.

V usage is TRBV5-5 and J usage is TRBJ2-1, with 7 nucleotides matching TRBD1. This CDR3 contains 14 residues. The trim removed 4 bases at V and 8 bases at J, leaving 9 bases unmatched. CDR1 is SGHKS, CDR2 YYEKEE, per germline (reference sequence). The CDR3 bases are TGTGCCAGCAGCCCCCGGGACAGCGGCTATGAGCAGTTCTTC. This encodes CASSPRDSGYEQFF. Full variable domain (remainder filled in from reference TRBV5-5 and TRBJ2-1): DAGVTQSPTHLIKTRGQQVTLRCSPISGHKSVSWYQQVLGQGPQFIFQYYEKEERGRGNFPDRFSARQFPNYSSELNVNALLLGDSALYLCASSPRDSGYEQFFGPGTRLTVL.

V usage is TRBV10-1 and J usage is TRBJ2-5; D gene ambiguous. Deletions cut 0 bases from V and 1 base from J, with 3 bases between. CDR3 length: 13 amino acids. Germline V CDR1 and CDR2: WNHNN, SYGVQD (reference sequence). The CDR3 sequence is CASSESVQETQYF. CDR3 in DNA: TGCGCCAGCAGTGAGTCCGTCCAAGAGACCCAGTACTTC.

This clonotype has ten or more counts. The chain is built from TRBV6-2 or TRBV6-3 and TRBJ1-5; D gene ambiguous. The CDR3 covers 12 residues. Germline loops: CDR1 MNHEY, CDR2 SVGEGT. With 6 bases removed from V and 4 bases from J, the gap between germline ends came to 7 bases. The CDR3 protein is CASRDGNQPQHF. In nucleotides, the CDR3 is TGTGCCAGCAGGGACGGGAATCAGCCCCAGCATTTT.